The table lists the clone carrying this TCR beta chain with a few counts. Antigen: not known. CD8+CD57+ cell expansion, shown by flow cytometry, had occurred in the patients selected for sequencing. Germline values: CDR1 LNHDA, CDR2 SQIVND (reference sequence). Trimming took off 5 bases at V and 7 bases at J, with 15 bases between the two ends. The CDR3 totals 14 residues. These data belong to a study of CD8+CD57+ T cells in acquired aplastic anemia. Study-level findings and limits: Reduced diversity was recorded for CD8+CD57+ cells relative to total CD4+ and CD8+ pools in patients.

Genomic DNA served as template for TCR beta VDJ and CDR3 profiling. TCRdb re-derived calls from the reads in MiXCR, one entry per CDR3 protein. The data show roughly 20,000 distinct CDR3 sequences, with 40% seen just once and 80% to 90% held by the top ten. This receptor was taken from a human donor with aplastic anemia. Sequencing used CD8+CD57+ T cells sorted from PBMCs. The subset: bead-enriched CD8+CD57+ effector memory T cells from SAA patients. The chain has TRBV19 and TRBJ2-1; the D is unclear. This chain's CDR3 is CASSLSWTENEQFF. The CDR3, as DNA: TGTGCCAGTAGTCTTAGCTGGACGGAAAATGAGCAGTTCTTC.